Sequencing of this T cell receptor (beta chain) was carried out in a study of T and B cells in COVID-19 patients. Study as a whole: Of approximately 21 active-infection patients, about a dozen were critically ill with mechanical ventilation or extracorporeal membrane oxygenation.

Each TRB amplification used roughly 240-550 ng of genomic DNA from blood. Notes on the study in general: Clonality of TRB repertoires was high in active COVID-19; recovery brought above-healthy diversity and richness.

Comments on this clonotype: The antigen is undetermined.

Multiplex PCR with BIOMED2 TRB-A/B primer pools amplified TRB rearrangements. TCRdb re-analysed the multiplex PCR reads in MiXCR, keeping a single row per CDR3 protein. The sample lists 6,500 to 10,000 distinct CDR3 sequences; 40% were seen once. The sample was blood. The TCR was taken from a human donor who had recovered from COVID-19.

The CDR3 reads CAISSRGDTDTQYF. CDR3 coding DNA: TGTGCCATCAGTAGCAGGGGAGACACAGATACGCAGTATTTT. The J gene is TRBJ2-3, the V gene TRBV10-3; maybe TRBD1 (6 bases). V gave up 5 bases and J gave up 2 bases, with 11 bases separating them. The germline V gene has CDR1 ENHRY and CDR2 SYGVKD. The CDR3 extends over 14 amino acids.